This T cell receptor (beta chain) was obtained from a study of blood T cell repertoires in COVID-19. The germline V and J ends were trimmed by 2 bases and 8 bases, with 13 bases remaining between them. CDR1 and CDR2 (germline): SGHDT, YYEEEE. The CDR3 totals 14 residues. Sequencing used immunoSEQ multiplex PCR; TCRdb keeps in-frame clones, though not all of them. The data show under 200,000 clones, more than 70% seen once. Material for sequencing was peripheral blood. This TCR came from a man aged 18 to 35 with active or convalescent COVID-19. This chain links TRBV5-6 with TRBJ1-4; D is uncertain. CDR3 in amino acids: CASSFPGVREKLFF. CDR3 coding DNA: TGTGCCAGCAGCTTTCCCGGTGTCCGGGAAAAACTGTTTTTT.